Each of the 22 T cell receptor beta chains below was sequenced from the same sample in a study of blood T cell repertoires in COVID-19. The method was immunoSEQ multiplex PCR; TCRdb's version includes in-frame clones alone and lacks a portion of them. The repertoire holds 250,000 to 350,000 clones, with less than 85% as singletons. Specimen: peripheral blood. The receptors stem from a human donor with COVID-19, enrolled during active disease. The donor label of this sample is uncertain.

V gene TRBV19 combines with J gene TRBJ1-4, with no clear D. The CDR3 totals 15 residues. V gave up 1 base and J gave up 0 bases, with 6 bases separating them. From germline, CDR1 is LNHDA and CDR2 SQIVND (reference sequence). The CDR3: CASSIGGSTNEKLFF. The CDR3 DNA follows: TGTGCCAGTAGTATAGGCGGCTCAACTAATGAAAAACTGTTTTTT.

The rearrangement joins TRBV19 to TRBJ1-4, with 7 bases aligning to TRBD1. This CDR3 has 16 residues. Trimming at V came to 7 bases and at J to 1 base, leaving 9 bases not matched to a gene. Germline-derived CDR1 and CDR2 are LNHDA and SQIVND (reference sequence). This CDR3 reads CASNAQGQITNEKLFF. DNA for the CDR3: TGTGCCAGTAATGCGCAGGGACAGATAACTAATGAAAAACTGTTTTTT.

A few counts support this clone. The gene calls are TRBV18 and TRBJ1-1; maybe TRBD1 (5 bases). Trimming took 1 base from V and 0 from J, leaving 12 bases between them. This CDR3 has 16 amino acids. Germline CDR1 KGHSH, CDR2 LQKENI. The CDR3 bases are TGTGCCAGCTCACCACGGGACTCGGACCTGAACACTGAAGCTTTCTTT. Translated: CASSPRDSDLNTEAFF.

This clone was counted a single time. The J gene is TRBJ1-2, the V gene TRBV24-1; tentatively, D is TRBD1 (5 bases). The V gene lost 2 bases and the J gene lost 7 bases, with 10 bases spanning the gap. The CDR3 is made up of 13 amino acids. CDR1 and CDR2 (germline): KGHDR, SFDVKD. Here the CDR3 DNA reads TGTGCCACCAGTGATTCGGGGGTAGGTGGCTACACCTTC. It encodes CATSDSGVGGYTF.

The chain joins TRBV7-2 to TRBJ2-3; 7 bases are shared with TRBD2. There are 13 residues in the CDR3. Germline lookup yields CDR1 SGHTA and CDR2 FQGNSA. The V and J ends lost 6 bases and 3 bases, in that order; junction bases with no gene match: 3. The DNA for the CDR3 is TGTGCCAGCAGACTAGCGTCGACAGATACGCAGTATTTT. As protein: CASRLASTDTQYF.

V and J are TRBV7-8 and TRBJ2-7, with TRBD2 matching over 13 bases. The trim removed 5 bases at V and 5 bases at J, leaving 3 bases unmatched. The CDR3 runs to 14 residues. Germline CDR1 SGHVS, CDR2 FQNEAQ. The CDR3 DNA reads TGTGCCAGCAGCCCCGGGACTAGCGGGAACGAGCAGTACTTC. It encodes CASSPGTSGNEQYF. The full variable domain, rest sourced from reference TRBV7-8 and TRBJ2-7, is GAGVSQSPRYKVAKRGQDVALRCDPISGHVSLFWYQQALGQGPEFLTYFQNEAQLDKSGLPSDRFFAERPEGSVSTLKIQRTQQEDSAVYLCASSPGTSGNEQYFGPGTRLTVT.

This chain uses TRBV28 with TRBJ2-3; perhaps TRBD1 as D (6 bases). Germline V gives CDR1 MDHEN, CDR2 SYDVKM. V gave up 5 bases and J gave up 8 bases, with 17 bases separating them. This CDR3 is 14 amino acids long. CDR3 in DNA: TGTGCCAGCAGTCCTCTGCTGGACAGTTCTACGCAGTATTTT. Protein product: CASSPLLDSSTQYF.

The rearrangement joins TRBV2 to TRBJ2-1; TRBD2 matches 7 bases. The length of the CDR3 is 15 residues. Germline CDR1 reads SNHLY; CDR2 reads FYNNEI. V shed 6 bases and J 7 bases; nucleotides not matched to a gene: 12. CDR3 nucleotide sequence: TGTGCCAGCAGAGACCCTCGGGCGGGAGTTAATGAGCAGTTCTTC. Its protein product is CASRDPRAGVNEQFF.

The genes are TRBV5-1 and TRBJ1-1; D is perhaps TRBD1 (6 bases). V was clipped by 1 base and J by 0 bases, with 16 bases between them. The length of the CDR3 is 17 residues. The germline gives CDR1 SGHRS, CDR2 YFSETQ. CDR3 in DNA: TGCGCCAGCAGCTTGAAGACCGGGACATCCATGAACACTGAAGCTTTCTTT. This codes for CASSLKTGTSMNTEAFF.

CDR3 protein: CASSPALFEAYSNQPQHF. As DNA, the CDR3 is TGTGCCAGTAGTCCCGCTTTATTCGAGGCATATAGCAATCAGCCCCAGCATTTT. This chain connects TRBV19 to TRBJ1-5; D is undetermined. Between the trimmed V and J ends, which lost 5 bases and 0 bases, there was a span of 20 bases. This CDR3 comprises 18 residues. Germline lookup yields CDR1 LNHDA and CDR2 SQIVND (reference sequence). Variable domain in full (rest from reference TRBV19 and TRBJ1-5): DGGITQSPKYLFRKEGQNVTLSCEQNLNHDAMYWYRQDPGQGLRLIYYSQIVNDFQKGDIAEGYSVSREKKESFPLTVTSAQKNPTAFYLCASSPALFEAYSNQPQHFGDGTRLSIL.

This sequence joins TRBV18 and TRBJ2-3, with 9 bases that match TRBD2. V was pared by 1 base and J by 1 base, with 9 bases of the junction left unmatched. Germline values: CDR1 KGHSH, CDR2 LQKENI. The CDR3 is 18 amino acids. CDR3 nucleotide sequence: TGTGCCAGCTCACCACGGGCAGGAGCGGGAGGAGGCACAGATACGCAGTATTTT. Encoded protein: CASSPRAGAGGGTDTQYF. Variable domain in full (rest from reference TRBV18 and TRBJ2-3): NAGVMQNPRHLVRRRGQEARLRCSPMKGHSHVYWYRQLPEEGLKFMVYLQKENIIDESGMPKERFSAEFPKEGPSILRIQQVVRGDSAAYFCASSPRAGAGGGTDTQYFGPGTRLTVL.

The chain uses TRBV28 and TRBJ1-4; D is unclear. The V gene's germline CDR1 is MDHEN and CDR2 SYDVKM. The CDR3 totals 13 residues. Trimming removed 2 bases at V and 7 bases at J, with 8 bases between. The CDR3: CASSLDSVEKLFF. CDR3 nucleotide sequence: TGTGCCAGCAGTTTAGACTCTGTTGAAAAACTGTTTTTT.

The chain is built from TRBV5-1 and TRBJ1-5, with D possibly matching TRBD1 (5 bases). V lost 0 bases to trimming and J lost 5 bases, with 9 bases between them. CDR1 and CDR2 (germline): SGHRS, YFSETQ. The CDR3 extends over 14 amino acids. This CDR3 is CASSLGTRDQPQHF. The CDR3 nucleotides are TGCGCCAGCAGCTTGGGGACACGAGATCAGCCCCAGCATTTT.

This rearrangement joins TRBV6-6 to TRBJ1-6; D gene uncertain. The length of the CDR3 is 13 residues. V was pared by 10 bases and J by 5 bases, with 12 bases between. Germline CDR1 is MNHNY and CDR2 is SVGAGI (reference sequence). CDR3 residues: CATQIPDNSPLHF. CDR3 DNA: TGTGCCACCCAGATTCCAGATAATTCACCCCTCCACTTT.

The rearrangement joins TRBV5-1 to TRBJ1-1; a weak D match, TRBD1 (6 bases). Germline CDR1 is SGHRS and CDR2 is YFSETQ. Trimming took off 1 base at V and 3 bases at J, with 10 bases between the two ends. CDR3 length: 14 amino acids. CDR3 in DNA: TGCGCCAGCAGCTTGAGGGGGTTTGACACTGAAGCTTTCTTT. It codes for CASSLRGFDTEAFF. Drawing the rest from reference TRBV5-1 and TRBJ1-1, the complete variable domain is KAGVTQTPRYLIKTRGQQVTLSCSPISGHRSVSWYQQTPGQGLQFLFEYFSETQRNKGNFPGRFSGRQFSNSRSEMNVSTLELGDSALYLCASSLRGFDTEAFFGQGTRLTVV.

The chain employs TRBV5-1 and TRBJ1-5; TRBD1 matches 10 bases. In germline, CDR1 is SGHRS, CDR2 YFSETQ. Trimming at V came to 2 bases and at J to 8 bases, leaving 7 bases not matched to a gene. The CDR3 totals 15 residues. The CDR3 protein is CASSFGTGVGEPQHF. As DNA, the CDR3 is TGCGCCAGCAGCTTCGGGACAGGGGTTGGGGAGCCCCAGCATTTT.

The rearrangement links TRBV12-3 or TRBV12-4 to TRBJ1-5, with unresolved D. CDR3 size: 13 residues. Deletions cut 2 bases from V and 1 base from J, with 3 bases between. Here the CDR3 reads CASSLLSNQPQHF. CDR3 bases: TGTGCCAGCAGTTTACTCAGCAATCAGCCCCAGCATTTT.

CDR3 DNA: TGTGCCAGCTCACTGGGACAAGCTAACTATGGCTACACCTTC. Protein product: CASSLGQANYGYTF. The J gene is TRBJ1-2, the V gene TRBV18, with TRBD1 as a possible D gene (6 bases). V was clipped by 4 bases and J by 0 bases, with 9 bases between them. Germline CDR1 reads KGHSH; CDR2 reads LQKENI. The CDR3 runs to 14 residues.

The chain couples TRBV12-3 or TRBV12-4 to TRBJ2-7; tentatively, D is TRBD2 (6 bases). The CDR3 totals 12 residues. V shed 1 base and J shed 9 bases, with 10 bases lying between them. As DNA, the CDR3 is TGTGCCAGCAGTTTAGGGGCCGGGGGGCAGTACTTC. It translates to CASSLGAGGQYF.

The V gene is TRBV28, the J gene TRBJ1-5, with no clear D. Germline lookup yields CDR1 MDHEN and CDR2 SYDVKM. V lost 6 bases, J lost 1 base, and 7 bases lay in between. The CDR3 has 13 amino acids. The CDR3 region is CASSYPSNQPQHF. DNA for the CDR3: TGTGCCAGCAGCTACCCGAGCAATCAGCCCCAGCATTTT.

The chain couples TRBV6-5 to TRBJ1-6, with no clear D. The germline V gene encodes CDR1 MNHEY and CDR2 SVGAGI. V was cut by 2 bases and J by 7 bases, with 6 bases left in between. The CDR3 sequence is 13 residues long. The CDR3 bases are TGTGCCAGCAGTTACGATCGGAATTCACCCCTCCACTTT. Protein: CASSYDRNSPLHF.

V is TRBV5-1 and J is TRBJ2-1, with D possibly matching TRBD2 (6 bases). Germline-derived CDR1 and CDR2 are SGHRS and YFSETQ. CDR3 length: 16 residues. V dropped 4 bases and J dropped 0 bases, with 14 bases sitting between them. In DNA, the CDR3 is TGCGCCAGCAGCCCGGGCGGGGAGCCCTCCTACAATGAGCAGTTCTTC. Its translation: CASSPGGEPSYNEQFF.